One and the same sample provided the 8 T cell receptor beta chains below, sequenced in a study of T cell clonality in common variable immunodeficiency. Generated by immunoSEQ multiplex PCR, the TCRdb table keeps only in-frame clones and is missing some. The sample yields around 40,000 clones, without any singletons. The sample comprised peripheral blood mononuclear cells. These TCRs come from a person aged 18-70 years in good health.

This clone has a count of ten or more. The sequenced CDR3 bases are TGCAGTGCTAGCCCGGGACTAGCAAGGCGGGGGGAG. It specifies CSASPGLARRGE. The whole CDR3 protein is CSASPGLARRGELFF. The chain recombines TRBV20-1 with TRBJ2-2, with TRBD2 identical over 9 bases. The sequenced fragment ends 3 residues before the CDR3 boundary, so the rest is inferred from the germline J gene. J lost 8 bases, V lost 3 bases, and 10 bases had no gene match. Germline V gives CDR1 DFQATT, CDR2 SNEGSKA (reference sequence). This CDR3 comprises 15 residues.

This clone was found many times. Read data end 3 residues before the CDR3 end; the end is taken from the germline J gene. This rearrangement joins TRBV5-1 to TRBJ1-1; possibly TRBD1 for D (6 bases). The CDR3 consists of 14 residues. The germline V and J ends were trimmed by 2 bases and 4 bases, with 12 bases remaining between them. CDR1 SGHRS and CDR2 YFSETQ come from the germline V gene. The CDR3 loop reads CASSLTQGSTEAFF. Incomplete CDR3 DNA: TGCGCCAGCAGCTTAACGCAGGGGAGCACTGAA. The full variable domain, its missing parts supplied by reference TRBV5-1 and TRBJ1-1, is KAGVTQTPRYLIKTRGQQVTLSCSPISGHRSVSWYQQTPGQGLQFLFEYFSETQRNKGNFPGRFSGRQFSNSRSEMNVSTLELGDSALYLCASSLTQGSTEAFFGQGTRLTVV.

This clone was observed many times. The read gets to within 3 residues of the CDR3 end, and the germline J gene fills in the rest. The chain joins TRBV20-1 to TRBJ2-2, with TRBD1 matching 8 bases. CDR3 length equals 16 residues. V shed 3 bases, J shed 4 bases, and the junction held 10 bases outside the gene matches. In germline, CDR1 is DFQATT, CDR2 SNEGSKA (reference sequence). CDR3 region: CSARGSRGPSTGELFF. The part of the CDR3 DNA that was read is TGCAGTGCTAGGGGATCCAGGGGGCCGAGCACCGGGGAG.

This clone was detected many times. Partial CDR3 DNA: TGTGCCAGCAGCGTTGGCAGGGTCCAAGAGACC. Protein sequence: CASSVGRVQET. The whole CDR3 region reads CASSVGRVQETQYF. The chain uses TRBV9 and TRBJ2-5; D is possibly TRBD1 (5 bases). The read ends 3 residues shy of where the CDR3 ends; the end is completed using the germline J gene. V lost 2 bases and J 1 base, leaving 9 bases between the germline ends. The CDR3 consists of 14 residues. Germline V lookup: CDR1 SGDLS, CDR2 YYNGEE.

This clone was detected ten times or more. The sequenced fragment ends 3 residues before the CDR3 boundary, so the rest is inferred from the germline J gene. This chain joins TRBV10-3 and TRBJ1-1; a weak D match, TRBD1 (5 bases). Germline CDR1 is ENHRY and CDR2 is SYGVKD. The CDR3 is made up of 13 amino acids. Trimming stripped 4 bases from V and 3 bases from J, with 9 bases between. The sequenced CDR3 bases are TGTGCCATCAGTGCAGGGAGGGACACTGAA. This translates into CAISAGRDTE. The whole CDR3 protein reads CAISAGRDTEAFF.

This clone came up many times. Coverage ceases 3 residues before the CDR3 finishes, and the germline J gene fills in the end. V usage is TRBV24-1 and J usage is TRBJ2-1, with TRBD2 matching 13 bases. CDR3 length equals 18 residues. The germline V gene has CDR1 KGHDR and CDR2 SFDVKD. The V segment lost 9 bases and the J segment 4 bases; nucleotides outside the gene matches: 14. The sequenced part of the CDR3 DNA is TGTGCCACCCACGCCGGGACTAGCGGGAATTCGGGATACAATGAG. Residues: CATHAGTSGNSGYNE. The full CDR3 is CATHAGTSGNSGYNEQFF.

This clone was observed at least ten times. The read comes to an end 3 residues before the CDR3 does, leaving the germline J gene to fill in the end. The chain couples TRBV2 to TRBJ1-2; D is unresolved. The CDR3 is 11 residues long. V was clipped by 6 bases and J by 6 bases, with 8 bases between them. Germline CDR1 reads SNHLY; CDR2 reads FYNNEI. The sequenced CDR3 bases are TGTGCCAGCAGAGCGATAAATGGC. Translated, it gives CASRAING. The CDR3, in full, reads CASRAINGYTF.

This clone was seen repeatedly, ten times or more. The read ends 3 residues shy of where the CDR3 ends; the end is completed using the germline J gene. J is TRBJ2-7 and V is TRBV19; a weak D match, TRBD2 (7 bases). Germline V gives CDR1 LNHDA, CDR2 SQIVND (reference sequence). This CDR3 region has 13 residues. Trimming took off 7 bases at V and 2 bases at J, with 12 bases between the two ends. CDR3 region: CASTKGGTYEQYF. The covered CDR3 bases are TGTGCCAGTACCAAGGGGGGGACCTACGAG.